This T cell receptor (beta chain) is from a study of blood T cell repertoires in COVID-19. Clones were sequenced by immunoSEQ multiplex PCR, and TCRdb holds only the in-frame ones, with some missing. The sample records 86,000 or so clones, about nine tenths being singletons. The CDR3 loop spans 15 amino acids. Germline lookup yields CDR1 SGHNT and CDR2 YYREEE (reference sequence). Trimming took 4 bases from V and 3 from J; bases not matched to a gene: 4. The material sequenced was peripheral blood. This chain uses TRBV5-4 with TRBJ2-7; 13 bases map to TRBD2. This sequence originates from a woman between 45 and 60 years old in a cohort sampled during active COVID-19. The CDR3 coding sequence is TGTGCCAGCAGCCGGGGACTAGCGGGGATCTACGAGCAGTACTTC. Amino acid sequence: CASSRGLAGIYEQYF.